What follows describes a single T cell receptor beta chain. The antigen is undetermined. V dropped 3 bases and J dropped 1 base, with 6 bases sitting between them. CDR1 is MGHRA and CDR2 is YSYEKL in the germline V gene. The CDR3 consists of 13 residues. This record belongs to a study of blood T cells in healthy people across ages. General study findings and limits: Strongly correlated with naive T cell percentage was TCR beta diversity. When set beside aged donors, long-lived donors presented more naive CD4+ cells and higher diversity.

Using a J-beta primer mix together with a sample-barcoded 5' primer, a second PCR was run for 7 to 11 cycles. Per sample, CDR3-containing paired-end reads numbered at least 3 million. In TCRdb, the 5' RACE reads were re-called with MiXCR into one record per CDR3 protein. The sample has about 1.4 million distinct CDR3 sequences, approximately 59% seen once. The specimen sequenced was blood. The sequence derives from a man aged 18 to 29 in good health. The chain joins TRBV4-1 to TRBJ1-1, with D unclear. In DNA, the CDR3 is TGCGCCAGCAGCCAGACTAAGAACACTGAAGCTTTCTTT. It yields the protein CASSQTKNTEAFF.